The source of this T cell receptor beta chain is a study of response to subunit inactivated influenza vaccine. Study-level results: Each seasonal flu vaccination may recruit only limited new T cells, authors suggested.

Each CDR3 protein is one row after TCRdb ran MiXCR on the RT-PCR reads. The sample holds about 530,000 distinct CDR3 sequences, 10% to 15% seen once. This clonotype has a handful of counts. Its antigen is undetermined. The CDR3 covers 15 residues. Trimming shortened V by 0 bases and J by 2 bases, and 9 bases separated the two germline ends. Germline V lookup: CDR1 SGHAT, CDR2 FQNNGV. V usage is TRBV11-2 and J usage is TRBJ2-3; D unresolved. The specimen was PBMCs from blood, collected on the day of vaccination. This TCR came from a man aged 50-60 years who received an inactivated influenza vaccine. CDR3 DNA: TGTGCCAGCAGCTTAGATCCACCGACCACAGATACGCAGTATTTT. Translation: CASSLDPPTTDTQYF.